This is a list of T cell receptor beta chains from one sample in a study of T cells in Graves' hyperthyroidism and ophthalmopathy. TCRdb called the multiplex PCR reads again in MiXCR, with one record for every CDR3 protein. Of hundreds of thousands of distinct CDR3 sequences in the sample, 14% to 15% were seen once. The source material was blood. Receptor source: a woman aged 40 to 55 with Graves' ophthalmopathy. Both conserved end residues are part of each CDR3. D genes are given only for firm matches. Size is stated for part of the rows, as once, few or many counts, or as a class when the clone is expanded.

D gene,V gene,J gene,clone size,CDR3 protein,CDR3 DNA
.,TRBV7-2,TRBJ2-7,many,CASSLDLPDEQYF,TGTGCCAGCAGCTTAGACTTACCCGACGAGCAGTACTTC
TRBD2,TRBV6-2/TRBV6-3,TRBJ2-7,many,CASSYETSGMYEQYF,TGTGCCAGCAGTTACGAGACTAGCGGGATGTACGAGCAGTACTTC
.,TRBV28,TRBJ1-1,many,CASSFRTENTEAFF,TGTGCCAGCAGTTTTAGGACAGAGAACACTGAAGCTTTCTTT
TRBD2,TRBV2,TRBJ2-7,many,CASTAGDYSSYEQYF,TGTGCCAGCACGGCGGGGGACTACAGCTCCTACGAGCAGTACTTC
.,TRBV2,TRBJ2-7,many,CASSERTASYEQYF,TGTGCCAGCAGTGAAAGGACAGCGTCCTACGAGCAGTACTTC
.,TRBV7-9,TRBJ2-7,few,CASTLQNSYEQYF,TGTGCCAGCACCCTACAGAACTCCTACGAGCAGTACTTC
TRBD1,TRBV11-2,TRBJ1-2,many,CASSLVTGTGDYF,TGTGCCAGCAGCTTAGTGACCGGGACAGGCGATTACTTC
.,TRBV19,TRBJ2-2,.,CASSAMAGELFF,TGTGCCAGTAGTGCAATGGCCGGGGAGCTGTTTTTT
.,TRBV15,TRBJ2-4,many,CATSWTEKNIQYF,TGTGCCACCAGCTGGACAGAGAAAAACATTCAGTACTTC
.,TRBV27,TRBJ1-5,many,CASGYRAYQPQHF,TGTGCCAGCGGCTACAGGGCTTACCAGCCCCAGCATTTT
.,TRBV11-2,TRBJ1-6,many,CASSSNNSPLHF,TGTGCCAGCAGCTCAAATAATTCACCCCTCCACTTT
.,TRBV6-5,TRBJ1-1,.,CASSYSVTENTEAFF,TGTGCCAGCAGTTACTCCGTGACGGAGAACACTGAAGCTTTCTTT
TRBD1,TRBV29-1,TRBJ2-7,many,CSVDDRVRIDYEQYF,TGCAGCGTGGACGACAGGGTCAGGATAGACTACGAGCAGTACTTC
TRBD1,TRBV6-2/TRBV6-3,TRBJ2-7,.,CASSYSAIRQGLEQYF,TGTGCCAGCAGTTACTCGGCCATAAGACAGGGCCTGGAGCAGTACTTC
.,TRBV28,TRBJ1-5,many,CASSFRGRSQPQHF,TGTGCCAGCAGTTTCCGCGGTAGGAGCCAGCCCCAGCATTTT
.,TRBV5-6,TRBJ2-5,few,CASSLVLARTSPDSETQYF,TGTGCCAGCAGCTTGGTTCTTGCACGGACATCCCCCGACTCAGAGACCCAGTACTTC
.,TRBV14,TRBJ1-1,few,CASSQMWGAEAFF,TGTGCCAGCAGCCAAATGTGGGGGGCGGAAGCTTTCTTT
TRBD2,TRBV12-3/TRBV12-4,TRBJ2-2,many,CASSLGGLAIAGELFF,TGTGCCAGCAGTTTAGGGGGACTAGCAATAGCCGGGGAGCTGTTTTTT
.,TRBV7-9,TRBJ1-2,many,CASSLNRPGHGYTF,TGTGCCAGCAGCTTAAATAGGCCAGGGCATGGCTACACCTTC
.,TRBV6-1,TRBJ1-1,many,CASSEPGSGQQAFF,TGTGCCAGCAGTGAACCGGGGTCCGGACAGCAAGCTTTCTTT
TRBD2,TRBV7-2,TRBJ2-7,many,CASSFSSGADYEQYF,TGTGCCAGCAGCTTCTCTAGCGGGGCGGACTACGAGCAGTACTTC
.,TRBV6-1,TRBJ1-1,many,CASSLTENTEAFF,TGTGCCAGCAGTTTGACGGAGAACACTGAAGCTTTCTTT
TRBD1,TRBV28,TRBJ2-7,many,CASSWDRDSHEQYF,TGTGCCAGCAGTTGGGACAGGGATTCCCACGAGCAGTACTTC
TRBD1,TRBV2,TRBJ2-7,.,CASSDGQADTYEQYF,TGTGCCAGCAGTGACGGACAGGCGGATACCTACGAGCAGTACTTC
TRBD1,TRBV9,TRBJ2-2,.,CASSVGTGGTGELFF,TGTGCCAGCAGCGTCGGGACAGGGGGCACCGGGGAGCTGTTTTTT
.,TRBV6-2/TRBV6-3,TRBJ1-5,many,CASSWRQHQPQHF,TGTGCCAGCAGTTGGCGACAGCATCAGCCCCAGCATTTT
.,TRBV20-1,TRBJ2-7,many,CSASSGYEQYF,TGCAGTGCTAGTTCAGGCTACGAGCAGTACTTC
TRBD2,TRBV13,TRBJ2-3,.,CASSQAGEPTDTQYF,TGTGCCAGCAGCCAAGCGGGGGAACCTACAGATACGCAGTATTTT
.,TRBV6-2/TRBV6-3,TRBJ2-5,few,CASSPGTRGAQYF,TGTGCCAGCAGCCCTGGGACTCGCGGGGCCCAGTACTTC
.,TRBV2,TRBJ2-7,many,CASSEDRVYEQYF,TGTGCCAGCAGTGAAGACAGGGTCTACGAGCAGTACTTC
TRBD1,TRBV30,TRBJ1-2,many,CAWKTGTGGYTF,TGTGCCTGGAAGACAGGGACCGGCGGCTACACCTTC
.,TRBV12-3/TRBV12-4,TRBJ1-1,many,CASNGPMNTEAFF,TGTGCCAGCAACGGACCGATGAACACTGAAGCTTTCTTT